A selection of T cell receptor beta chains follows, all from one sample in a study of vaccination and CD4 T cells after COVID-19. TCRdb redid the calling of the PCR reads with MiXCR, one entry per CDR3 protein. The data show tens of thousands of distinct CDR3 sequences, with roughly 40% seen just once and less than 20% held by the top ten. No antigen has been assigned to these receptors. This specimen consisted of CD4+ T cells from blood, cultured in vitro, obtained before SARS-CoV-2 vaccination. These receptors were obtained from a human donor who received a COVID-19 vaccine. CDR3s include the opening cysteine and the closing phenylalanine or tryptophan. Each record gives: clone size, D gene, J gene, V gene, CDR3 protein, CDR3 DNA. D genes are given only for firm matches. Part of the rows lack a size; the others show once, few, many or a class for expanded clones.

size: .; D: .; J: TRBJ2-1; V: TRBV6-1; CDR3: CASRKGGSGPYNEQFF; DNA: TGTGCCAGCAGAAAGGGCGGATCCGGACCCTACAATGAGCAGTTCTTC
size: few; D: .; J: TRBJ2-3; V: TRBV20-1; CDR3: CSAELPLLSTDTQYF; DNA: TGCAGTGCCGAGCTACCTTTATTAAGCACAGATACGCAGTATTTT
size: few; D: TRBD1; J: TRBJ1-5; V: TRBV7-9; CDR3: CASSPGGGNQPQHF; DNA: TGTGCCAGCAGCCCAGGGGGCGGCAATCAGCCCCAGCATTTT
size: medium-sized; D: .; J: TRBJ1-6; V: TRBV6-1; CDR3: CASLESNNSPLHF; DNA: TGTGCCAGCCTCGAATCCAATAATTCACCCCTCCACTTT
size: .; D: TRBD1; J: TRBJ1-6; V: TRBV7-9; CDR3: CASQGDRVAQSPLHF; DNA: TGTGCCAGCCAGGGGGACAGGGTTGCTCAATCACCCCTCCACTTT
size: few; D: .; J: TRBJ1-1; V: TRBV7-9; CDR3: CASSPRSGYLGTEAFF; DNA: TGTGCCAGCAGCCCCAGATCCGGATACTTAGGGACTGAAGCTTTCTTT
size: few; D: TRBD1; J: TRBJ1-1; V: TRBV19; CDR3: CASSTGGAAFF; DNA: TGTGCCAGTAGTACAGGGGGCGCGGCTTTCTTT
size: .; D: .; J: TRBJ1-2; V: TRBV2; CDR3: CASSEYGTNGYTF; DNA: TGTGCCAGCAGTGAGTACGGTACGAATGGCTACACCTTC
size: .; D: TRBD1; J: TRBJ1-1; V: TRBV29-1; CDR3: CSAPPGQGSPQAFF; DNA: TGCAGCGCGCCACCGGGACAGGGGAGTCCCCAAGCTTTCTTT
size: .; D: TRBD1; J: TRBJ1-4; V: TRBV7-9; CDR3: CASSLAWNRGRGEKLFF; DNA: TGTGCCAGCAGCTTAGCGTGGAACAGGGGACGAGGTGAAAAACTGTTTTTT
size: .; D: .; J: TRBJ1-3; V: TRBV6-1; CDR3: CASMGRDGNTIYF; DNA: TGTGCCAGCATGGGGAGGGATGGAAACACCATATATTTT
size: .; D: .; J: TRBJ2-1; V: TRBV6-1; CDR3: CASSGITDNEQFF; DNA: TGTGCCAGCAGTGGAATCACGGACAATGAGCAGTTCTTC
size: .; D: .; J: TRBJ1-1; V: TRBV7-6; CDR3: CASSLGLLRGEAFF; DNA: TGTGCCAGCAGCTTAGGACTGCTTCGCGGTGAAGCTTTCTTT
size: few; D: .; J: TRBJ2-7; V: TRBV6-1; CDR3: CASGTSGYEQYF; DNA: TGTGCCAGCGGGACGAGCGGCTACGAGCAGTACTTC
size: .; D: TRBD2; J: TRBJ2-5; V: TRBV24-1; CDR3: CATSAPLGGAKGGAQETQYF; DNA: TGTGCCACCAGTGCTCCCTTGGGAGGGGCGAAAGGAGGGGCCCAAGAGACCCAGTACTTC
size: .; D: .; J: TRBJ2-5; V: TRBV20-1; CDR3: CSAPTALETQYF; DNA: TGCAGTGCACCAACCGCCTTGGAGACCCAGTACTTC
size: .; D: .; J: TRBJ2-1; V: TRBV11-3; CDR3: CASSPRSQPGSVEQFF; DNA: TGTGCCAGCAGCCCCCGATCCCAACCCGGATCGGTTGAGCAGTTCTTC
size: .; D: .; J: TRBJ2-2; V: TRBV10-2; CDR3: CASSPVGNTGELFF; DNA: TGCGCCAGCAGTCCGGTTGGAAACACCGGGGAGCTGTTTTTT
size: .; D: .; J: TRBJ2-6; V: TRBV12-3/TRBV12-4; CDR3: CASSLGLPNSGANVLTF; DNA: TGTGCCAGCAGTTTAGGTTTACCGAACTCTGGGGCCAACGTCCTGACTTTC
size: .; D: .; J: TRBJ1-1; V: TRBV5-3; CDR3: CASSSGGGENTEAFF; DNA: TGTGCCAGCAGCTCGGGGGGCGGAGAGAACACTGAAGCTTTCTTT
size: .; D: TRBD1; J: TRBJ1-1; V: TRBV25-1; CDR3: CASRTTGRTEAFF; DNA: TGTGCCAGCCGAACGACAGGGCGCACTGAAGCTTTCTTT
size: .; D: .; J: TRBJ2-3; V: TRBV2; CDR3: CASSDTGFGTDTQYF; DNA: TGTGCCAGCAGTGACACAGGGTTCGGCACAGATACGCAGTATTTT
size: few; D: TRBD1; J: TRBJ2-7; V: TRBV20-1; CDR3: CSAGDRASYEQYF; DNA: TGCAGTGCCGGGGACAGGGCCTCCTACGAGCAGTACTTC
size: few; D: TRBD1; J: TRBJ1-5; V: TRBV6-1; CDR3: CASRGDRQRGQPQHF; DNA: TGTGCCAGCAGAGGGGACAGGCAAAGGGGTCAGCCCCAGCATTTT
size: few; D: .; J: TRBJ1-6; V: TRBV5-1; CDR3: CASSLQDNSPLHF; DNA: TGCGCCAGCAGCTTGCAGGATAATTCACCCCTCCACTTT
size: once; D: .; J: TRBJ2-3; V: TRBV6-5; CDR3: CASSYGLPDYSSTDTQYF; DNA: TGTGCCAGCAGTTACGGACTCCCGGACTACTCTAGCACAGATACGCAGTATTTT
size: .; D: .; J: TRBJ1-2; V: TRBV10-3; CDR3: CAISGFEPPGYTF; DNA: TGTGCCATCAGTGGGTTTGAACCCCCTGGCTACACCTTC
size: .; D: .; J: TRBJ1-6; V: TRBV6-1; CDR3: CASSDLGSSYNSPLHF; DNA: TGTGCCAGCAGTGATTTGGGATCTTCCTATAATTCACCCCTCCACTTT
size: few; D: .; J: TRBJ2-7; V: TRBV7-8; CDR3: CASSSGVYRGGTYEQYF; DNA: TGTGCCAGCAGCTCAGGGGTCTATCGAGGGGGAACCTACGAGCAGTACTTC
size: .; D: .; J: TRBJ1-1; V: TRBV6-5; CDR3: CASSYSISPRNTEAFF; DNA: TGTGCCAGCAGTTACTCGATAAGTCCCAGGAACACTGAAGCTTTCTTT
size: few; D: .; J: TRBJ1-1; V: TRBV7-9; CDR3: CASSLVQNTEAFF; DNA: TGTGCCAGCAGCTTAGTACAGAACACTGAAGCTTTCTTT
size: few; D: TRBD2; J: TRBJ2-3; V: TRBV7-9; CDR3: CASSLVTISGGPSTDTQYF; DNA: TGTGCCAGCAGCTTAGTGACGATTAGCGGGGGCCCCAGCACAGATACGCAGTATTTT
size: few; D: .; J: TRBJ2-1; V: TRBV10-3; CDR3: CAIGRYDNEQFF; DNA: TGTGCCATTGGGCGGTACGACAATGAGCAGTTCTTC
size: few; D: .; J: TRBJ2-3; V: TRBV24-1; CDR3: CATSDPLTPTDTDTQYF; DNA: TGTGCCACCAGTGATCCTCTCACTCCAACCGACACAGATACGCAGTATTTT
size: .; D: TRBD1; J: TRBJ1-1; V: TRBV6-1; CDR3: CASTKKGTGNTEAFF; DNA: TGTGCCAGCACCAAAAAGGGGACAGGGAACACTGAAGCTTTCTTT
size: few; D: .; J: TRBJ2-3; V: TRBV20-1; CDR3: CSAPPTVSSTDTQYF; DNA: TGCAGTGCTCCCCCGACAGTCTCTAGCACAGATACGCAGTATTTT
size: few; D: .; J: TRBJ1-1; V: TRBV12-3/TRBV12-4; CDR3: CASSLSGTVNTEAFF; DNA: TGTGCCAGCAGTTTAAGTGGGACGGTGAACACTGAAGCTTTCTTT
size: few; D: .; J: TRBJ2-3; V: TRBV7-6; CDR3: CASSLGPGDTQYF; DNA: TGTGCCAGCAGCTTGGGTCCAGGGGATACGCAGTATTTT
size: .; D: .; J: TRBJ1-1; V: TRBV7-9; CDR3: CASSLRGFGRGPFNTEAFF; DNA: TGTGCCAGCAGCTTACGCGGCTTCGGCAGGGGACCCTTCAACACTGAAGCTTTCTTT
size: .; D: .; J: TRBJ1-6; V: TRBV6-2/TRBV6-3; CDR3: CASGQYNSPLHF; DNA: TGTGCCAGCGGACAGTATAATTCACCCCTCCACTTT
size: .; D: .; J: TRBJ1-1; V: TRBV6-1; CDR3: CASGPTLNTEAFF; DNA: TGTGCCAGCGGACCGACATTGAACACTGAAGCTTTCTTT
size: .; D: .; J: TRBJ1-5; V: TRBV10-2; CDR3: CASSGGLNQPQHF; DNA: TGCGCCAGCAGTGGGGGTTTGAATCAGCCCCAGCATTTT
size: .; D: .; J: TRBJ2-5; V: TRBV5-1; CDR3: CASSLSGQETQYF; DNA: TGCGCCAGCAGCTTGTCGGGGCAAGAGACCCAGTACTTC
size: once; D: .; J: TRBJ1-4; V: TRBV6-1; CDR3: CASIVGSSNEKLFF; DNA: TGTGCCAGCATCGTTGGCAGTTCTAATGAAAAACTGTTTTTT
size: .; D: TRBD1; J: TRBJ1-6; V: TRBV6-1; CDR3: CASTNGATGGSPLHF; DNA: TGTGCCAGCACCAACGGGGCGACAGGGGGATCACCCCTCCACTTT
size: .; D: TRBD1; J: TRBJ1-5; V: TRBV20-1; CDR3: CSASRQGVQPQHF; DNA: TGCAGTGCTTCCCGACAGGGGGTTCAGCCCCAGCATTTT
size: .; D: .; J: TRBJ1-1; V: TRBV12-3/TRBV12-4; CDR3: CASSQHRAGEAFF; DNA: TGTGCCAGCAGTCAACACAGGGCCGGTGAAGCTTTCTTT
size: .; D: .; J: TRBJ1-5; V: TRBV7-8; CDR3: CASSPGGSRNQPQHF; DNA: TGTGCCAGCAGCCCCGGGGGAAGTCGCAATCAGCCCCAGCATTTT
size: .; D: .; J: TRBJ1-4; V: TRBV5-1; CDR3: CASSLTGRFEKLFF; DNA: TGCGCCAGCAGCTTAACAGGGAGGTTTGAAAAACTGTTTTTT
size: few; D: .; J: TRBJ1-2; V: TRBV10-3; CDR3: CAISGAALRQINYGYTF; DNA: TGTGCCATCAGTGGCGCTGCCCTGAGACAGATAAACTATGGCTACACCTTC
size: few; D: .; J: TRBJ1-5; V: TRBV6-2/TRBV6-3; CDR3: CASSISGGLGGYSNQPQHF; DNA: TGTGCCAGCAGTATATCGGGGGGACTTGGAGGTTATAGCAATCAGCCCCAGCATTTT
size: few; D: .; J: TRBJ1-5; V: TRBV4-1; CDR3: CASSQDPSRQTYQPQHF; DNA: TGCGCCAGCAGCCAAGATCCCTCAAGACAGACCTATCAGCCCCAGCATTTT